This T cell receptor (beta chain) came from a study of cytomegalovirus exposure and HLA in healthy donors. Overall study results and limits: The analysis excluded some indistinguishable V segments, including TRBV6-2 and TRBV6-3. Reportedly, a later analysis found an Asian-associated ancestry cluster had fewer N-insertions than the roughly 670-donor mean. A later analysis showed TCR association rates differing by HLA locus, peaking at DRB1 and lowest at HLA-C. It was confirmed in vitro that a few of the CMV-associated chains were specific for CMV antigens.

V dropped 5 bases and J dropped 6; count of bases not matched to a gene: 10. There are 15 residues in the CDR3. Germline V lookup: CDR1 MNHNS, CDR2 SASEGT. The PCR employed 60 Vbeta primers together with 13 Jbeta primers. Sequencing used immunoSEQ multiplex PCR; TCRdb keeps in-frame clones, though not all of them. This sample carries roughly 100,000 clones, roughly 72% of them seen once, and the ten largest clones take around 5%. As regards this clone: The antigen is not known.

The chain uses TRBV6-1 and TRBJ2-1; 7 nucleotides line up with TRBD2. Material: PBMCs. This clonotype was obtained from a woman aged 18-29 years in good health and CMV-seropositive. CDR3: CASSQTSSGTNEQFF. CDR3 DNA: TGTGCCAGCAGTCAGACTAGCTCGGGAACCAATGAGCAGTTCTTC.